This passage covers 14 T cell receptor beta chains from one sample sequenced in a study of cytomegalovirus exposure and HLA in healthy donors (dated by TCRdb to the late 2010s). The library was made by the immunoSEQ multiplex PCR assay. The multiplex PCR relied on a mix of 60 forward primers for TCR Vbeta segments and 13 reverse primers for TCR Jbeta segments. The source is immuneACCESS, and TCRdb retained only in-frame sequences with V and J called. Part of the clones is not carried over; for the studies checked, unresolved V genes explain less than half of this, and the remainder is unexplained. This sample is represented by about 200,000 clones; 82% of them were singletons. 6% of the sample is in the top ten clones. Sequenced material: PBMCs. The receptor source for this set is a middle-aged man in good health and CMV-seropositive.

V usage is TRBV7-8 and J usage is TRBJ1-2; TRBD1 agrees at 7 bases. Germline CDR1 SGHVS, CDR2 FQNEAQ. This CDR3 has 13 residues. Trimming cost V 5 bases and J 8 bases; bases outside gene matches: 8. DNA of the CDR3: TGTGCCAGCAGCGACGGGTCGACAGGGGGCTACACCTTC. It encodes CASSDGSTGGYTF.

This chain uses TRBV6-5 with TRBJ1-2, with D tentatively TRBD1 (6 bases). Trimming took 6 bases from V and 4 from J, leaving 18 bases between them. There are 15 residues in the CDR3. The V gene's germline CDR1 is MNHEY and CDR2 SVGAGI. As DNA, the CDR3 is TGTGCCAGCAGCCCCCTGGGGGTAGGGGGCTATGGCTACACCTTC. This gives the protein CASSPLGVGGYGYTF.

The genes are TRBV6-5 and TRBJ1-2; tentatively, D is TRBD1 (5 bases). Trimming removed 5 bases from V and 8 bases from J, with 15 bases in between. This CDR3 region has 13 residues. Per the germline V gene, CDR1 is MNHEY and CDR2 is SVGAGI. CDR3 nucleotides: TGTGCCAGCAGTGGGCAGGGAAAGGAGGGCTACACCTTC. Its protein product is CASSGQGKEGYTF.

The CDR3 sequence: CASSKQGESYNEQFF. In DNA form, the CDR3 reads TGTGCCAGCAGTAAACAGGGGGAATCCTACAATGAGCAGTTCTTC. The chain uses TRBV6-1 and TRBJ2-1; 8 positions agree with TRBD1. The CDR3 contains 15 residues. Trimming took 5 bases from V and 1 from J; bases not matched to a gene: 4. Germline lookup yields CDR1 MNHNS and CDR2 SASEGT.

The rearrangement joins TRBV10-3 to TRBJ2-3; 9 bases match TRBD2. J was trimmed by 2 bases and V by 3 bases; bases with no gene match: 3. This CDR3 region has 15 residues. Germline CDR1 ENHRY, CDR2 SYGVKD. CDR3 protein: CAISEGTSFTDTQYF. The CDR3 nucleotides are TGTGCCATCAGTGAAGGGACTAGCTTCACAGATACGCAGTATTTT.

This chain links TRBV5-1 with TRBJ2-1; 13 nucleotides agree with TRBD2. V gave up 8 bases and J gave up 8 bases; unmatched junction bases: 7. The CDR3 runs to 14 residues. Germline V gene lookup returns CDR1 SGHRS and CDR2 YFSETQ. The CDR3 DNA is TGCGCCAGTGGGACTAGCGGGACGTTAGATGAGCAGTTCTTC. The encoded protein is CASGTSGTLDEQFF.

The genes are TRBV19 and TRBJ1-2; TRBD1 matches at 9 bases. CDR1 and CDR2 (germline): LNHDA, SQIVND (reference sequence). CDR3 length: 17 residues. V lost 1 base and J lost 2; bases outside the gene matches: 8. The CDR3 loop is CASSIGSTGGKNYGYTF. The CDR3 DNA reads TGTGCCAGTAGTATAGGGTCGACAGGGGGTAAGAACTATGGCTACACCTTC.

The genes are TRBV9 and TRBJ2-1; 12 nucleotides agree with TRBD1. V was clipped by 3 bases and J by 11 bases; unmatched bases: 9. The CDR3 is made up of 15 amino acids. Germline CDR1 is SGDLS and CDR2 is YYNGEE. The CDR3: CASSAPGQGARKQFF. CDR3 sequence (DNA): TGTGCCAGCAGCGCCCCGGGACAGGGGGCGCGTAAGCAGTTCTTC.

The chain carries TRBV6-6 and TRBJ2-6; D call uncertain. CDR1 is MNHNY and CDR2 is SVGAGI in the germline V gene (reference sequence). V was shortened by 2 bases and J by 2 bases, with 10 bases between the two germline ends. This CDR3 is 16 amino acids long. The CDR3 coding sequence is TGTGCCAGCAGTTACGCGCAAACGACTGGGGCCAACGTCCTGACTTTC. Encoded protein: CASSYAQTTGANVLTF.

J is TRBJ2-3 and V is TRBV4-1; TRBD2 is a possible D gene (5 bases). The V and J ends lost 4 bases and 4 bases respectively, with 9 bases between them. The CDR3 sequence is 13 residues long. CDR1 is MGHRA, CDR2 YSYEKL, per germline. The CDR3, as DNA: TGCGCCAGCAGCCCCCCGAGGGCAGATACGCAGTATTTT. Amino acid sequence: CASSPPRADTQYF.

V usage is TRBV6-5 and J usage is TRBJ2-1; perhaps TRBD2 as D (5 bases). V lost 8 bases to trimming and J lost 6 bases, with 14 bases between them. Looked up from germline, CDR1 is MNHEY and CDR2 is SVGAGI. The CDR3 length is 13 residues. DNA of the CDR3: TGTGCCAGCGGCCTACTAGGCAGCAATGAGCAGTTCTTC. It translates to CASGLLGSNEQFF.

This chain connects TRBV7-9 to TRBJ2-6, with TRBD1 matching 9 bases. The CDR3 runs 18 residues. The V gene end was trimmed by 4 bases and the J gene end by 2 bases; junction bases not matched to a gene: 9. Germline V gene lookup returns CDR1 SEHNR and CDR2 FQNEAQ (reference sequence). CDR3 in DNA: TGTGCCAGCAGCTCCGGGACAGGGAAAAATGCTGGGGCCAACGTCCTGACTTTC. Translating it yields CASSSGTGKNAGANVLTF. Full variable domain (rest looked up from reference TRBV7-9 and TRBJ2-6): DTGVSQNPRHKITKRGQNVTFRCDPISEHNRLYWYRQTLGQGPEFLTYFQNEAQLEKSRLLSDRFSAERPKGSFSTLEIQRTEQGDSAMYLCASSSGTGKNAGANVLTFGAGSRLTVL.

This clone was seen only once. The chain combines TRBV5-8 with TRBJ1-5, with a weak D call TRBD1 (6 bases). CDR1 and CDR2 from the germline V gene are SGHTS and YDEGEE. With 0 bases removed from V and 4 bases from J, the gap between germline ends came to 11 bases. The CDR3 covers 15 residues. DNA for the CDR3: TGTGCCAGCAGCTTGGAAGGACAGTGGAATCAGCCCCAGCATTTT. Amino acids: CASSLEGQWNQPQHF.

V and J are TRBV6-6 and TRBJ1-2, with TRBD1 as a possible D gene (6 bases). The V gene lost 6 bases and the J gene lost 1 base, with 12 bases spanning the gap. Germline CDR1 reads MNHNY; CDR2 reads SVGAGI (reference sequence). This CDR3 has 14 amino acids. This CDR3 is CASREQGINYGYTF. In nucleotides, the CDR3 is TGTGCCAGCAGGGAGCAGGGGATTAACTATGGCTACACCTTC.